One TCR beta chain is described in this entry. Its recognized antigen is unknown. It has no much larger one-base neighbor in the sample; base qualities were not kept. This sample is drawn from a study of PD-L1 blockade in urothelial cancer (dated by TCRdb to 2015 to 2018). Background for the entire study: All patients started therapy around 2014 and received atezolizumab 1,200 mg intravenously every 3 weeks. Twenty-five of 29 patients were males with bladder-origin urothelial cancer, and about 65% of the roughly 30 reported a prior smoking history. Patients had an ECOG performance status of 0 or 1 and had received between 0 and 3 prior chemotherapy regimens. Blood samples were analyzed 3 weeks after the start of treatment (second dose) and 6 weeks after the start of treatment. Blood samples gave a median of around 140,000 T cells and tens of thousands of unique TCRs, with a median clonality of approximately 0.08. The study was an exploratory multi-omic analysis of somatic, immune and clinical correlates of response to PD-L1 blockade with atezolizumab in urothelial cancer. Pretreatment tumor samples and matched peripheral blood, collected serially before and after atezolizumab treatment, underwent TCR sequencing. Progression-free survival longer than 6 months counted as durable clinical benefit, and TCR features were additionally tested against both progression-free and overall survival. In the same patients, pretreatment tumors underwent whole exome sequencing and RNA sequencing in addition to TCR sequencing. About 10 patients achieved durable clinical benefit and approximately 20 did not. Pretreatment blood TCR-seq was available for nearly 30 patients, at least one posttreatment blood collection was obtained for some 25 patients, and tumor TCR-seq was available for some 25 patients. Study-level results and caveats: Because the sample size was small (n of about 27) and many of the analyses were exploratory, the results are meant to be hypothesis-generating. Improved progression-free and overall survival was associated with having pretreatment peripheral blood TCR clonality below the median. Greater expansion of tumor-associated TCR clones in peripheral blood 3 weeks after the start of treatment was observed in patients with durable benefit (n ≈ 20, p = 0.022).

The cohort comprised 29 patients with locally advanced or metastatic urothelial carcinoma treated at Memorial Sloan Kettering on a trial protocol. Peripheral blood mononuclear cells were collected from each patient pretreatment and during treatment, giving between 1 and 8 total time points per patient. The Qiagen DNeasy Blood extraction kit was used to purify genomic DNA from total PBMCs and tumor samples. PBMCs were collected pretreatment and during treatment, and were isolated and stored as previously described. Synthetic TCR analog templates were spiked into each PCR to estimate absolute template abundance from read counts. TCRbeta CDR3 regions were amplified from genomic DNA with bias-controlled V and J gene primers using the immunoSEQ assay. Rearranged TCRbeta segments were sequenced at approximately 20X coverage. The published analysis was carried out like this. Sequencing errors were corrected by clustering, and CDR3s were annotated against IMGT so that V, D and J genes could be assigned. Downstream analyses used only productive TCRbeta rearrangements and left out out-of-frame or stop-codon sequences. Clonality was calculated as one minus the Shannon entropy normalized by the log of the number of unique productive sequences. Clones differing between time points or between blood and tumor were identified by Fisher's exact test with Benjamini-Hochberg correction at adjusted p below 0.01. Sourced from immuneACCESS, this table was stored by TCRdb with only in-frame sequences that have V and J called. A share of the clones is absent; for the studies checked, an unresolved V gene accounts for under half, and the remainder has no known explanation. V, J and clone size were drawn from that table, and D and trimming were deduced from the DNA. The sample table records approximately 65,000 clones; approximately 91% of these occur just once. The ten largest clones represent roughly 3.3% of the sample.

The TCR was taken from a man between 60 and 70 years old with urothelial cancer. Sequencing was performed on PBMCs, taken around atezolizumab (anti-PD-L1) treatment.

The CDR3 reads as follows: CASSSMQGWPLHF. The nucleotide sequence is TGTGCCAGCAGTTCGATGCAGGGTTGGCCCCTCCACTTT. The V and J genes are TRBV6-5 and TRBJ1-6, and perhaps TRBD1 as D gene, on 5 matching bases. The trim is 4 bases for V and 13 bases for J, with a gap of 14 bases between the germline ends. In the germline V gene, CDR1 corresponds to MNHEY and CDR2 to SVGAGI. The CDR3 sequence holds 13 residues, the cysteine and phenylalanine included. Of the read, only the CDR3 DNA is kept; its 39 bases are in frame from base 1.